This T cell receptor (beta chain) was identified in a study of cytomegalovirus exposure and HLA in healthy donors. With 60 Vbeta and 13 Jbeta primers, the PCR was carried out. TCRdb keeps only in-frame clones here, not all; method: immunoSEQ multiplex PCR. The table has about 200,000 clones, around 79% seen once. Every donor was a healthy person donating bone marrow. This clone was observed a single time. V dropped 0 bases and J dropped 4 bases, with 17 bases sitting between them. CDR1 is SGHRS, CDR2 YFSETQ, per germline. The CDR3 is 16 amino acids. V is TRBV5-1 and J is TRBJ2-7; D may be TRBD1 (7 bases). This sequence originates from a male donor in good health and CMV-seropositive. The sample taken for sequencing was PBMCs. The CDR3, as DNA: TGCGCCAGCAGCTTGGATTCAGGGGGGTCCGGGTACGAGCAGTACTTC. Amino acids: CASSLDSGGSGYEQYF.